This T cell receptor (beta chain) stems from a study of cytomegalovirus exposure and HLA in healthy donors. The wider study: Among the approximately 400 genotyped donors, 65% to 90% were placed in the Caucasian-associated ancestry cluster.

Researchers ran the PCR with 60 Vbeta and 13 Jbeta primers. Data came from immunoSEQ multiplex PCR; TCRdb stores just in-frame clones and leaves some out. The sample holds about 160,000 clones, 84% seen once. All the people who gave samples were healthy bone marrow donors. Germline V gene sequence: CDR1 MNHNS, CDR2 SASEGT. The CDR3 has 13 residues. Deletions cut 4 bases from V and 4 bases from J, with 9 bases between. The TCR sequence derives from a man aged 18 to 35 in good health and CMV-seronegative. The chain employs TRBV6-1 and TRBJ2-3; D is uncertain. Sequenced sample: PBMCs. The CDR3 sequence is CASSGGLSDTQYF. The CDR3 region has the DNA TGTGCCAGCAGTGGTGGCCTCTCAGATACGCAGTATTTT.